A selection of T cell receptor beta chains follows, all from one sample in a study of high-grade serous ovarian cancer treatment subgroups. Only in-frame clones appear in the TCRdb table, and some are missing; sequencing was by immunoSEQ multiplex PCR. The sample consists of 3,200 or so clones, just under 80% of them appearing once. Specimen: tumor tissue. The origin of the receptors is a human donor with high-grade serous ovarian cancer. CDR3s leave out the opening cysteine and the closing phenylalanine or tryptophan. The size field is filled for only some rows; it gives once, few, many or a size class.

J,V,size,CDR3
TRBJ1-2,TRBV19,NA,ASSIRVGSYGYT
TRBJ2-1,TRBV10-2,NA,ASSDRARGYNEQF
TRBJ1-4,TRBV5-4,NA,ASSQGTVDEKLF
TRBJ1-1,TRBV19,NA,ASSIEHSGTEAF
TRBJ2-5,TRBV27,once,ASSRRPGRTQEAQY
TRBJ1-1,TRBV27,NA,ASSLSRGTEAF
TRBJ2-7,TRBV27,once,ASRPRTLLLSYEQY
TRBJ2-3,TRBV6-1,NA,ASSGGFGAGSKDTQY
TRBJ1-5,TRBV6-1,NA,ASSAIVPGQVYSNQPQH
TRBJ2-1,TRBV19,NA,ASKFTAGLIREQF
TRBJ1-6,TRBV5-6,NA,ASSTGQGGGNSPLH
TRBJ1-3,TRBV7-6,NA,ASSTNDGTGVNTIY
TRBJ1-6,TRBV11-2,NA,ASSLGSPLH
TRBJ2-2,TRBV29-1,NA,SVVLLKPGTTNTGELF
TRBJ2-7,TRBV5-1,NA,ASSLAPTRKGEQY
TRBJ2-2,TRBV13,NA,ASSLGVENGGELF
TRBJ2-1,TRBV28,NA,ASTRAGGSYNEQF
TRBJ2-7,TRBV7-9,NA,ASSLSGVGEQY
TRBJ1-1,TRBV27,NA,VANTEAF
TRBJ2-1,TRBV13,NA,ASSLGGTGWSGEQF
TRBJ1-4,TRBV7-2,NA,ASSSDLAPTGEKLF
TRBJ1-4,TRBV7-2,NA,ASALNTGTVGEKLF
TRBJ2-7,TRBV5-1,NA,ASRHSGSGENEQY
TRBJ2-3,TRBV28,NA,ASSYSGMSTDTQY
TRBJ2-2,TRBV7-3,NA,ASSLRAELYTGELF
TRBJ2-1,TRBV6-4,NA,ASSDGTSGGNEQF
TRBJ2-1,TRBV27,NA,ASSLWDPYNEQF
TRBJ2-7,TRBV11-2,NA,ASSLLGTHHTYEQY
TRBJ1-1,TRBV11-2,few,ASSLERNTEAF
TRBJ1-2,TRBV19,NA,ASSIGKSTVVYGYT
TRBJ2-1,TRBV27,NA,ASTIHPGTSYNEQF
TRBJ2-3,TRBV19,NA,ASDKAHTTGTDTQY
TRBJ2-3,TRBV5-1,once,ASSLDWQGGDTQY
TRBJ2-3,TRBV5-1,NA,ASRSAGTSTDTQY
TRBJ2-2,TRBV5-1,NA,ASTRSSGSGTGELF